Presented here are 24 T cell receptor beta chains from one specimen sequenced in a study of beta chain features in type 1 diabetes. General observations from the study: Type 1 diabetes patients showed a moderate but significant shortening of TCRB CDR3s in all four CD4+ subsets.

For these receptors, no antigen is known. As every portion of the isolated RNA was reverse transcribed, the sequencing read expressed TCRB transcripts. Profiling relied on immunoSEQ multiplex PCR, and the TCRdb table lists in-frame clones only, not all of them. The sample lists about 68,000 clones, 45% to 50% occurring once. Sequencing was done on a sample of central memory CD4+ T cells from blood. These receptors came from a man aged 25-45 years with type 1 diabetes.

This clone has more than one count but fewer than ten. The V and J genes are TRBV6-5 and TRBJ2-7; D gene uncertain. The CDR3 consists of 11 residues. From germline, CDR1 is MNHEY and CDR2 SVGAGI. The germline V and J ends were trimmed by 8 bases and 4 bases, with 9 bases remaining between them. The chain's CDR3 is CASRGLYEQYF. DNA of the CDR3: TGTGCCAGCCGCGGTCTTTACGAGCAGTACTTC.

This clone was found a few times. The V and J genes are TRBV18 and TRBJ2-3; tentatively, D is TRBD2 (5 bases). The V end was cut by 6 bases, the J end by 0 bases, with 13 bases between. Germline loops: CDR1 KGHSH, CDR2 LQKENI. This CDR3 has 15 residues. The CDR3 sequence: CASSRDAASTDTQYF. Here the CDR3 DNA reads TGTGCCAGCTCGAGGGATGCCGCTAGCACAGATACGCAGTATTTT.

CDR3 region: CASSSLKGAGEKLFF. CDR3 DNA sequence: TGTGCCAGCAGCTCGCTGAAGGGGGCCGGAGAAAAACTGTTTTTT. V is TRBV5-6 and J is TRBJ1-4; TRBD1 agrees at 7 bases. V lost 3 bases, J lost 8 bases, and 10 bases stayed unmatched. CDR1 is SGHDT and CDR2 is YYEEEE in the germline V gene. The CDR3 loop spans 15 amino acids.

The V gene is TRBV29-1, the J gene TRBJ1-2; 10 bases are a match to TRBD1. V was clipped by 1 base and J by 5 bases; unmatched bases: 7. The CDR3 length is 15 residues. Looked up from germline, CDR1 is SQVTM and CDR2 is ANQGSEA. The CDR3 DNA follows: TGCAGCGTTGAAGGACAGGGGGCGCTAAGTTATGGCTACACCTTC. This translates into CSVEGQGALSYGYTF.

The J gene is TRBJ2-2, the V gene TRBV14; a weak D match, TRBD2 (6 bases). Trimming took 0 bases from V and 1 from J, leaving 21 bases between them. There are 20 residues in the CDR3. The germline gives CDR1 SGHDN, CDR2 FVKESK. CDR3 loop: CASSQEALRIGGENTGELFF. CDR3 DNA: TGTGCCAGCAGCCAAGAGGCCCTGCGGATCGGCGGGGAGAACACCGGGGAGCTGTTTTTT.

The genes are TRBV5-6 and TRBJ2-1; 8 bases map to TRBD1. Germline CDR1 SGHDT, CDR2 YYEEEE. V trimming: 4 bases; J trimming: 6 bases; junction bases outside the gene matches: 6. The CDR3 extends over 14 amino acids. The CDR3 spells CASSADRGGNEQFF. In nucleotides, the CDR3 is TGTGCCAGCAGCGCCGACAGGGGCGGCAATGAGCAGTTCTTC.

A few counts support this clone. The chain combines TRBV25-1 with TRBJ1-2, with 8 bases that match TRBD1. This CDR3 region has 17 residues. The germline V gene encodes CDR1 MGHDK and CDR2 SYGVNS. The trim removed 5 bases at V and 5 bases at J, leaving 16 bases unmatched. DNA for the CDR3: TGTGCCAGCAGTCGGGGGGTCCGAGACAGGGGAAATTATGGCTACACCTTC. Translation: CASSRGVRDRGNYGYTF.

J is TRBJ2-1 and V is TRBV14; no firm D call. The CDR3 is made up of 14 amino acids. Germline values: CDR1 SGHDN, CDR2 FVKESK. Trimming removed 0 bases from V and 4 bases from J, with 7 bases in between. The CDR3 spells CASSQDVVYNEQFF. The CDR3 region has the DNA TGTGCCAGCAGCCAAGATGTAGTATACAATGAGCAGTTCTTC.

This clone came up a few times. The chain couples TRBV7-2 to TRBJ1-5, with D possibly being TRBD1 (5 bases). Germline lookup yields CDR1 SGHTA and CDR2 FQGNSA. The CDR3 extends over 13 amino acids. Trimming took 4 bases from V and 7 from J, leaving 11 bases between them. The CDR3 nucleotides are TGTGCCAGCAGCTCAGGGATGGGCCAGCCCCAGCATTTT. It is translated as CASSSGMGQPQHF. Supplemented by reference TRBV7-2 and TRBJ1-5, the full variable domain reads GAGVSQSPSNKVTEKGKDVELRCDPISGHTALYWYRQSLGQGLEFLIYFQGNSAPDKSGLPSDRFSAERTGGSVSTLTIQRTQQEDSAVYLCASSSGMGQPQHFGDGTRLSIL.

This clone turned up a few times. The chain employs TRBV2 and TRBJ1-2, with 9 positions matching TRBD1. There are 15 residues in the CDR3. Germline values: CDR1 SNHLY, CDR2 FYNNEI. V was pared by 5 bases and J by 0 bases, with 4 bases of the junction left unmatched. CDR3 sequence: CASSPTGGTNYGYTF. The CDR3 DNA follows: TGTGCCAGCAGTCCAACAGGGGGCACTAACTATGGCTACACCTTC.

There are a few counts of this clone. The genes are TRBV7-6 and TRBJ2-5, with 9 bases that match TRBD1. CDR1 is SGHVS and CDR2 is FNYEAQ in the germline V gene. The CDR3 runs to 13 residues. V gave up 5 bases and J gave up 4 bases; unmatched junction bases: 2. The CDR3 sequence is CASSQGQGETQYF. The CDR3 nucleotides read TGTGCCAGCAGCCAGGGACAGGGAGAGACCCAGTACTTC.

V gene TRBV15 combines with J gene TRBJ2-7; a possible D gene is TRBD2 (6 bases). V lost 0 bases and J lost 3, with 9 bases in between. This CDR3 contains 14 residues. Germline loops: CDR1 LNHNV, CDR2 YYDKDF (reference sequence). CDR3 coding DNA: TGTGCCACCAGCAGAGATCGGCGGGGCTACGAGCAGTACTTC. Its protein product is CATSRDRRGYEQYF.

The chain recombines TRBV15 with TRBJ2-3; 9 bases fit TRBD2. V shed 0 bases, J shed 0 bases, and the junction held 4 bases outside the gene matches. This CDR3 comprises 17 residues. Germline V gene data show CDR1 as LNHNV and CDR2 as YYDKDF (reference sequence). CDR3 region: CATSRDFLAGSTDTQYF. CDR3 bases: TGTGCCACCAGCAGAGATTTCCTAGCGGGAAGCACAGATACGCAGTATTTT.

The V and J genes are TRBV19 and TRBJ2-5; D is possibly TRBD1 (6 bases). This CDR3 has 14 amino acids. Looked up from germline, CDR1 is LNHDA and CDR2 is SQIVND (reference sequence). V dropped 5 bases and J dropped 2 bases, with 12 bases sitting between them. In nucleotides, the CDR3 is TGTGCCAGTAGTGTAGGGACAACTCAAGAGACCCAGTACTTC. It codes for CASSVGTTQETQYF.

This clone has just a few counts. This chain links TRBV9 with TRBJ2-1, with 9 bases identical to TRBD1. Losses at the gene ends were 3 bases for V and 4 bases for J; bases not matched to a gene: 5. This CDR3 is 15 amino acids long. Germline assignment: CDR1 SGDLS and CDR2 YYNGEE. The CDR3 is CASSGTGAEYNEQFF. In DNA, the CDR3 is TGTGCCAGCAGCGGGACAGGGGCAGAGTACAATGAGCAGTTCTTC.

The rearrangement uses TRBV6-6 and TRBJ2-7, with D perhaps matching TRBD2 (6 bases). V lost 2 bases and J 0 bases, leaving 8 bases between the germline ends. The V gene's germline CDR1 is MNHNY and CDR2 SVGAGI (reference sequence). The CDR3 is made up of 14 amino acids. In nucleotides, the CDR3 is TGTGCCAGCAGTTACGGGGGGAACTCCTACGAGCAGTACTTC. Amino acids: CASSYGGNSYEQYF.

The rearrangement uses TRBV19 and TRBJ1-1; 10 bases match TRBD1. With V trimmed by 6 bases and J by 7 bases, 11 bases remained unmatched. Germline V gene sequence: CDR1 LNHDA, CDR2 SQIVND (reference sequence). The CDR3 covers 15 residues. DNA for the CDR3: TGTGCCAGTAGGACGACCAGACAGGGGGCAGGTGAAGCTTTCTTT. Its protein is CASRTTRQGAGEAFF.

This clone turned up a few times. The V call is TRBV19, the J call TRBJ2-7; 7 nucleotides align to TRBD1. This CDR3 contains 13 residues. The germline V gene has CDR1 LNHDA and CDR2 SQIVND (reference sequence). V was pared by 6 bases and J by 3 bases, with 5 bases of the junction left unmatched. CDR3 nucleotide sequence: TGTGCCAGTAGACAGGGGATGAGCTACGAGCAGTACTTC. Encoded protein: CASRQGMSYEQYF.

The chain combines TRBV5-4 with TRBJ2-1; 8 bases are shared with TRBD2. The CDR3 has 14 residues. V was clipped by 3 bases and J by 10 bases; unmatched bases: 9. Germline CDR1 and CDR2: SGHNT and YYREEE (reference sequence). CDR3 DNA sequence: TGTGCCAGCAGCTCGGGACTAGTGCGCGGCGAGCAGTTCTTC. It translates to CASSSGLVRGEQFF.

This clone has only a few counts. This chain connects TRBV14 to TRBJ2-3; 8 bases match TRBD2. V shed 5 bases, J shed 2 bases, and the junction held 9 bases outside the gene matches. Germline V gene sequence: CDR1 SGHDN, CDR2 FVKESK. The length of the CDR3 is 16 residues. CDR3 DNA sequence: TGTGCCAGCAGCATTCTCAGCGGGAGAGCCACAGATACGCAGTATTTT. It codes for CASSILSGRATDTQYF.

The sample holds a few counts of this clone. The chain carries TRBV4-2 and TRBJ2-5, with D tentatively TRBD1 (5 bases). Germline lookup yields CDR1 LGHNA and CDR2 YNFKEQ. CDR3 length: 15 residues. The V end was cut by 1 base, the J end by 2 bases, with 11 bases between. CDR3 residues: CASSQARTTQETQYF. The DNA for the CDR3 is TGTGCCAGCAGCCAAGCCCGGACAACTCAAGAGACCCAGTACTTC.

V is TRBV7-9 and J is TRBJ1-4; D uncertain. Trimming removed 7 bases at V and 8 bases at J, with 20 bases between. This CDR3 region has 15 residues. The germline gives CDR1 SEHNR, CDR2 FQNEAQ (reference sequence). As DNA, the CDR3 is TGTGCCAGCACACCCCTACTTGGTCGTAACGAAAAACTGTTTTTT. The encoded protein is CASTPLLGRNEKLFF.

The V and J genes are TRBV6-1 and TRBJ2-7, with D perhaps matching TRBD2 (6 bases). CDR3 length: 14 residues. The V and J ends lost 8 bases and 3 bases respectively, with 17 bases between them. The germline V gene encodes CDR1 MNHNS and CDR2 SASEGT. The chain's CDR3 is CASLDRGILYEQYF. The CDR3 DNA is TGTGCCAGCCTGGACCGCGGGATCCTCTACGAGCAGTACTTC.

This clone occurred once. The chain couples TRBV6-6 to TRBJ1-5; possibly TRBD1 for D (5 bases). There are 11 residues in the CDR3. CDR1 MNHNY and CDR2 SVGAGI come from the germline V gene (reference sequence). The V gene lost 2 bases and the J gene lost 10 bases, with 6 bases spanning the gap. The CDR3 here is CASSYDSPQHF. Written as DNA, the CDR3 is TGTGCCAGCAGTTACGACAGTCCCCAGCATTTT.